Listed here are 14 T cell receptor beta chains from one sample, sequenced in a study of T cells in Graves' hyperthyroidism and ophthalmopathy. Amplified regions were TCR beta CDR3 sequences from RNA transcripts. A set of HTBI primers served as the primers for a first-round RT-PCR of the TCR CDR3. TCRdb re-analysed the multiplex PCR reads in MiXCR, keeping a single row per CDR3 protein. This sample has nearly 250,000 distinct CDR3 sequences, with about 15% found just once. The sample was blood. These receptors all come from a woman between 18 and 29 years old with Graves' ophthalmopathy.

This clonotype was observed many times. The chain carries TRBV6-5 and TRBJ1-2, with 7 bases lining up with TRBD1. CDR3 length: 13 amino acids. Germline assignment: CDR1 MNHEY and CDR2 SVGAGI. The ends lost 2 bases at V and 8 bases at J; junction bases unmatched: 5. CDR3 coding DNA: TGTGCCAGCAGTTACGACAGGGCCCGGGGCTACACCTTC. Its protein product is CASSYDRARGYTF.

There are many counts of this clonotype. This chain uses TRBV11-2 with TRBJ2-5; a weak D match, TRBD1 (5 bases). Deletions cut 3 bases from V and 4 bases from J, with 6 bases between. This CDR3 is built from 12 residues. The V gene's germline CDR1 is SGHAT and CDR2 FQNNGV. CDR3 in amino acids: CASSFRGETQYF. The CDR3 region has the DNA TGTGCCAGCAGCTTTAGGGGAGAGACCCAGTACTTC.

The sample holds many counts of this clonotype. J is TRBJ2-7 and V is TRBV29-1, with 9 bases lining up with TRBD2. Unmatched junction bases numbered 6, after V lost 1 base and J lost 2 bases. The CDR3 runs to 15 residues. Germline V gene sequence: CDR1 SQVTM, CDR2 ANQGSEA. Written as DNA, the CDR3 is TGCAGCGTTGAAGGGCTAGCGGGGATCGCCTACGAGCAGTACTTC. Its translation: CSVEGLAGIAYEQYF.

At least ten counts were recorded for this clonotype. The chain recombines TRBV10-1 with TRBJ2-3, with 12 nucleotides matching TRBD1. The ends lost 1 base at V and 4 bases at J; junction bases unmatched: 3. CDR3 length equals 16 residues. Germline V CDR1 and CDR2: WNHNN, SYGVQD (reference sequence). For the CDR3, the DNA is TGCGCCAGCAGTGAGTACGGGACAGGGGGCCCAGATACGCAGTATTTT. Its protein product is CASSEYGTGGPDTQYF.

This clonotype appeared many times. V usage is TRBV27 and J usage is TRBJ1-6, with 10 bases identical to TRBD1. Trimming took 3 bases from V and 8 from J; bases not matched to a gene: 4. CDR3 length: 15 residues. Looked up from germline, CDR1 is MNHEY and CDR2 is SMNVEV (reference sequence). The CDR3 here is CASSFGTGVDSPLHF. CDR3 sequence (DNA): TGTGCCAGCAGTTTCGGGACAGGGGTGGATTCACCCCTCCACTTT.

Ten or more counts support this clonotype. This rearrangement joins TRBV10-2 to TRBJ2-7; TRBD1 might be the D (6 bases). CDR1 WSHSY and CDR2 SAAADI come from the germline V gene. V lost 8 bases to trimming and J lost 5 bases, with 16 bases between them. The CDR3 is 13 amino acids. Written as DNA, the CDR3 is TGCGCCAGCGGCACCGGGACACTCAACGAGCAGTACTTC. Amino acids: CASGTGTLNEQYF.

The table lists this clonotype with a few counts. The rearrangement links TRBV11-1 to TRBJ2-7, with 10 bases fitting TRBD2. V lost 3 bases, J lost 8 bases, and 10 bases stayed unmatched. The CDR3 is made up of 15 amino acids. CDR1 is SGHAT and CDR2 is FQDESV in the germline V gene (reference sequence). CDR3 sequence: CASSFPGTSAAKQYF. The CDR3 DNA sequence: TGTGCCAGCAGCTTCCCCGGGACTAGCGCGGCCAAGCAGTACTTC.

This clonotype turned up a few times. This sequence joins TRBV7-9 and TRBJ1-3; TRBD1 matches at 11 bases. CDR1 and CDR2 (germline): SEHNR, FQNEAQ (reference sequence). The CDR3 consists of 16 residues. V was pared by 1 base and J by 5 bases, with 4 bases of the junction left unmatched. The DNA for the CDR3 is TGTGCCAGCAGCTTAGGAGGACAGGGGGCCAGAAACACCATATATTTT. Its protein product is CASSLGGQGARNTIYF.

This clonotype has ten or more counts. This chain connects TRBV3-1 to TRBJ1-1; D might be TRBD1 (6 bases). CDR1 is LGHDT, CDR2 YNNKEL, per germline (reference sequence). This CDR3 region has 12 residues. V lost 4 bases, J lost 8 bases, and 11 bases lay in between. The CDR3 DNA follows: TGTGCCAGCAGCCCTACCGGACAGGAAGCTTTCTTT. As protein: CASSPTGQEAFF.

This clonotype was seen at least ten times. V gene TRBV20-1 combines with J gene TRBJ2-7; a possible D gene is TRBD2 (5 bases). V lost 0 bases and J lost 4, with 19 bases in between. The germline V gene encodes CDR1 DFQATT and CDR2 SNEGSKA (reference sequence). The CDR3 is 16 residues long. The CDR3 loop reads CSARDPKGGSGYEQYF. The CDR3 bases are TGCAGTGCTAGAGACCCGAAGGGCGGGTCGGGATACGAGCAGTACTTC.

The J gene is TRBJ2-1, the V gene TRBV5-8; possibly TRBD2 for D (6 bases). V dropped 7 bases and J dropped 10 bases, with 15 bases sitting between them. The CDR3 extends over 12 amino acids. CDR1 is SGHTS and CDR2 is YDEGEE in the germline V gene. The CDR3 spells CASSSGVWEQFF. The CDR3 DNA follows: TGTGCCAGCTCCTCGGGGGTGTGGGAGCAGTTCTTC.

This clonotype has at least ten counts. The chain couples TRBV5-4 to TRBJ2-1; D uncertain. V gave up 4 bases and J gave up 2 bases, with 16 bases separating them. The CDR3 extends over 16 amino acids. Germline V gene sequence: CDR1 SGHNT, CDR2 YYREEE (reference sequence). The CDR3 DNA reads TGTGCCAGCAGCCAAATAAGTCTAACCCCCTACAATGAGCAGTTCTTC. Translation: CASSQISLTPYNEQFF. The full variable domain, with the rest looked up from reference TRBV5-4 and TRBJ2-1, is ETGVTQSPTHLIKTRGQQVTLRCSSQSGHNTVSWYQQALGQGPQFIFQYYREEENGRGNFPPRFSGLQFPNYSSELNVNALELDDSALYLCASSQISLTPYNEQFFGPGTRLTVL.

The chain couples TRBV27 to TRBJ1-5; no clear D gene. CDR1 is MNHEY and CDR2 is SMNVEV in the germline V gene (reference sequence). The CDR3 has 16 amino acids. Trimming took off 5 bases at V and 2 bases at J, with 16 bases between the two ends. CDR3: CASSASAGYGNQPQHF. For the CDR3, the DNA is TGTGCCAGCAGTGCATCCGCGGGCTATGGCAATCAGCCCCAGCATTTT.

This clonotype appeared many times. This chain uses TRBV20-1 with TRBJ2-1; D is unresolved. Germline V gene lookup returns CDR1 DFQATT and CDR2 SNEGSKA (reference sequence). The CDR3 is made up of 12 amino acids. The V end was cut by 1 base, the J end by 6 bases, with 7 bases between. This chain's CDR3 is CSARGLVNEQFF. CDR3 DNA sequence: TGCAGTGCTAGAGGCCTAGTCAATGAGCAGTTCTTC.